These 10 T cell receptor beta chains originate from one sample sequenced in a study of T cell responses to AZD1222 COVID-19 vaccine (dated by TCRdb to the early 2020s). The time point label for this specimen denotes: about 28 days (+/-7) after the second vaccine dose. The receptor library was made with the immunoSEQ multiplex PCR assay. Not all clones reach the TCRdb copy of this immuneACCESS table, which keeps in-frame sequences only. Checked studies attribute under half of the gap to unresolved V genes and leave the rest unexplained. The sample table lists about 90,000 clones, roughly 90% of them with a count of one. The leading ten clones occupy roughly 5% of the sample. The material was peripheral blood, obtained 28 days after the second AZD1222 dose. These receptors originate from an adult who received the AZD1222 COVID-19 vaccine.

The V gene is TRBV7-2, the J gene TRBJ1-1, with D maybe TRBD1 (5 bases). V dropped 7 bases and J dropped 5 bases, with 17 bases sitting between them. The CDR3 length is 14 residues. CDR1 and CDR2 from the germline V gene are SGHTA and FQGNSA. The CDR3 sequence: CASNNGAQSTEAFF. DNA of the CDR3: TGTGCCAGCAACAACGGGGCCCAGTCGACTGAAGCTTTCTTT.

The rearrangement links TRBV7-6 to TRBJ2-7, with D uncertain. Per germline, CDR1 SGHVS and CDR2 FNYEAQ. V lost 7 bases to trimming and J lost 0 bases, with 4 bases between them. CDR3 length equals 11 residues. The CDR3 region has the DNA TGTGCCAGCACAGACTCCTACGAGCAGTACTTC. Its translation: CASTDSYEQYF.

The rearrangement joins TRBV11-2 to TRBJ2-7; D not certain. Trimming removed 3 bases from V and 1 base from J, with 4 bases in between. The CDR3 consists of 12 residues. Per the germline V gene, CDR1 is SGHAT and CDR2 is FQNNGV. This chain's CDR3 is CASSFESYEQYF. CDR3 in DNA: TGTGCCAGCAGCTTCGAGTCCTACGAGCAGTACTTC.

The chain carries TRBV29-1 and TRBJ1-1; TRBD1 matches 9 bases. From germline, CDR1 is SQVTM and CDR2 ANQGSEA. V shed 7 bases, J shed 8 bases, and the junction held 11 bases outside the gene matches. The CDR3 runs to 13 residues. The CDR3 protein is CSAYRGRSSEAFF. The CDR3 DNA reads as TGCAGCGCCTACAGGGGGCGATCGTCCGAAGCTTTCTTT.

V usage is TRBV6-5 and J usage is TRBJ2-7, with D perhaps assigned TRBD1 or TRBD2 (6 bases each). V lost 6 bases, J lost 2 bases, and 17 bases lay in between. CDR1 and CDR2 (germline): MNHEY, SVGAGI. This CDR3 is 15 amino acids long. The CDR3 sequence is CASRGRGTSPYEQYF. The CDR3 nucleotides read TGTGCCAGCAGGGGCCGCGGGACATCCCCCTACGAGCAGTACTTC.

V gene TRBV30 combines with J gene TRBJ1-2, with a weak D call TRBD1 (5 bases). Germline loops: CDR1 GTSNPN, CDR2 SVGIG (reference sequence). This CDR3 region has 16 residues. The V end was cut by 1 base, the J end by 3 bases, with 18 bases between. DNA for the CDR3: TGTGCCTGGAGTGCCTCGACGGGGGGATATTACTATGGCTACACCTTC. Translating gives CAWSASTGGYYYGYTF.

This clone was seen a single time. J is TRBJ2-2 and V is TRBV7-9; D perhaps matches TRBD2 (5 bases). The CDR3 is made up of 15 amino acids. V was clipped by 1 base and J by 7 bases, with 13 bases between them. Germline CDR1 and CDR2: SEHNR and FQNEAQ (reference sequence). The CDR3 DNA sequence: TGTGCCAGCAGCTTAGTCCGGGATAAGGGCGGGGAGCTGTTTTTT. It codes for CASSLVRDKGGELFF.

The sample holds a few counts of this clone. V and J are TRBV19 and TRBJ2-6; no firm D call. The CDR3 consists of 15 residues. The V gene lost 7 bases and the J gene lost 1 base, with 11 bases spanning the gap. Germline V gene lookup returns CDR1 LNHDA and CDR2 SQIVND (reference sequence). The CDR3 nucleotides read TGTGCCAGTACTTTCGGAGATTCTGGGGCCAACGTCCTGACTTTC. Amino acids: CASTFGDSGANVLTF.

The rearrangement links TRBV5-6 to TRBJ2-1; tentatively, D is TRBD1 (6 bases). The V and J ends lost 2 bases and 0 bases respectively, with 21 bases between them. The CDR3 covers 19 residues. From germline, CDR1 is SGHDT and CDR2 YYEEEE. The CDR3 reads CASSFPKGGRSFSYNEQFF. For the CDR3, the DNA is TGTGCCAGCAGCTTTCCCAAAGGGGGACGCAGCTTCTCCTACAATGAGCAGTTCTTC.

The rearrangement joins TRBV7-2 to TRBJ1-3, with TRBD1 as a possible D gene (5 bases). The V end was cut by 1 base, the J end by 0 bases, with 10 bases between. The CDR3 extends over 16 amino acids. CDR1 is SGHTA, CDR2 FQGNSA, per germline. CDR3 in amino acids: CASSLVKGYSGNTIYF. The CDR3 DNA follows: TGTGCCAGCAGCTTAGTTAAGGGGTACTCTGGAAACACCATATATTTT.